What follows is one T cell receptor (beta chain) and its context. Some clones are missing from TCRdb's copy, which holds only in-frame ones; the method was immunoSEQ multiplex PCR. Of 150,000 to 200,000 clones listed, about 88% are singletons. The data originate from a study of blood T cell repertoires in COVID-19. Per the germline V gene, CDR1 is KGHSH and CDR2 is LQKENI. This CDR3 is 13 amino acids long. Trimming cost V 3 bases and J 5 bases, with 10 bases left between them. This chain links TRBV18 with TRBJ1-2; D remains ambiguous. The sequenced material came from peripheral blood. The receptor comes from a human donor in a cohort sampled during active COVID-19. In nucleotides, the CDR3 is TGTGCCAGCTCACCCGCGGCGGGTTATGGCTACACCTTC. Protein sequence: CASSPAAGYGYTF.